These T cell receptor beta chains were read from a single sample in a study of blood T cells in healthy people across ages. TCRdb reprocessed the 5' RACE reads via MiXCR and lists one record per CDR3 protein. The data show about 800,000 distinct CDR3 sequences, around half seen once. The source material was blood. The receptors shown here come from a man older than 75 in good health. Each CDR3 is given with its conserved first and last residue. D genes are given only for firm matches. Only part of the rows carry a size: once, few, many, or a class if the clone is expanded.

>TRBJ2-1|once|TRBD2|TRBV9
CASSEQTSGNLETQFF
TGTGCCAGCAGCGAGCAGACTAGCGGAAATTTAGAGACCCAGTTCTTC
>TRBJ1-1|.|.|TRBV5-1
CASSKELMNTEAFF
TGCGCCAGCAGCAAGGAGCTCATGAACACTGAAGCTTTCTTT
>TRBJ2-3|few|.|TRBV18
CASSHPDLPDTQYF
TGTGCCAGCTCACACCCGGACCTTCCAGATACGCAGTATTTT
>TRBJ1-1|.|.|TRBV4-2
CASSQTTTNTEAFF
TGTGCCAGCAGCCAGACGACCACGAACACTGAAGCTTTCTTT
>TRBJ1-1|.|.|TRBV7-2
CASSLGNGVNTEAFF
TGTGCCAGCAGCTTAGGGAACGGAGTGAACACTGAAGCTTTCTTT
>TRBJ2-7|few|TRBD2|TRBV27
CASRRTLGTSGYNSYEQYF
TGTGCCAGCAGACGGACCCTCGGGACTAGCGGGTACAACTCCTACGAGCAGTACTTC
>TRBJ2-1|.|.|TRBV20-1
CSARELGQRDEQFF
TGCAGTGCTAGAGAGTTGGGCCAAAGGGATGAGCAGTTCTTC
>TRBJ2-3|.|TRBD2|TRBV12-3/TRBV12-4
CASSFGGLARDTQYF
TGTGCCAGCAGTTTTGGGGGACTAGCGCGAGATACGCAGTATTTT
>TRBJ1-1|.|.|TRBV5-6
CASSYMNTEAFF
TGTGCCAGCAGCTACATGAACACTGAAGCTTTCTTT
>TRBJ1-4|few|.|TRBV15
CATSRARDGGEKLFF
TGTGCCACCAGCAGAGCCCGGGACGGTGGGGAAAAACTGTTTTTT
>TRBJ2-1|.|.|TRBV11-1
CASSLTAARVYSTQLYNEQFF
TGTGCCAGCAGCCTTACCGCCGCCAGGGTCTACTCCACCCAACTATACAATGAGCAGTTCTTC
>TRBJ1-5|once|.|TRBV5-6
CASSLGGRGGNQPQHF
TGTGCCAGCAGCTTGGGTGGCAGGGGAGGCAATCAGCCCCAGCATTTT
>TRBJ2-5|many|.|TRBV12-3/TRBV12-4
CASSPRPPQETQYF
TGTGCCAGCAGCCCTAGACCGCCCCAAGAGACCCAGTACTTC
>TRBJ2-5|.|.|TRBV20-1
CSARGPSGGNEQYF
TGCAGTGCTAGGGGTCCATCCGGAGGCAATGAGCAGTACTTC
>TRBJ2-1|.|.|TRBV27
CASSFSLLNEQFF
TGTGCCAGCAGTTTTAGTCTTTTAAATGAGCAGTTCTTC